These 2 T cell receptor beta chains were all obtained from the same sample, sequenced in a study of blood T cell repertoires in COVID-19. Measured with immunoSEQ multiplex PCR; TCRdb has only the in-frame clones, and not every one. This sample yields around 190,000 clones, of which roughly 84% are seen a single time; more than 3% belongs to the top ten. The sequencing input was PBMCs or T cells enriched from blood (not recorded which). Receptors were obtained from a woman aged 25 to 39 who had been exposed to COVID-19.

The V call is TRBV7-8, the J call TRBJ1-1; D unclear. CDR3 length: 15 amino acids. In germline, CDR1 is SGHVS, CDR2 FQNEAQ. V lost 1 base, J lost 0 bases, and 9 bases lay in between. CDR3 loop: CASSLDPNMNTEAFF. Here the CDR3 DNA reads TGTGCCAGCAGCTTAGATCCGAACATGAACACTGAAGCTTTCTTT.

The V and J genes are TRBV14 and TRBJ2-2; unclear D gene. The germline V gene has CDR1 SGHDN and CDR2 FVKESK. V was shortened by 0 bases and J by 7 bases, with 6 bases between the two germline ends. The CDR3 contains 13 residues. CDR3 region: CASSQDLYGELFF. CDR3 in DNA: TGTGCCAGCAGCCAAGATCTTTACGGGGAGCTGTTTTTT.